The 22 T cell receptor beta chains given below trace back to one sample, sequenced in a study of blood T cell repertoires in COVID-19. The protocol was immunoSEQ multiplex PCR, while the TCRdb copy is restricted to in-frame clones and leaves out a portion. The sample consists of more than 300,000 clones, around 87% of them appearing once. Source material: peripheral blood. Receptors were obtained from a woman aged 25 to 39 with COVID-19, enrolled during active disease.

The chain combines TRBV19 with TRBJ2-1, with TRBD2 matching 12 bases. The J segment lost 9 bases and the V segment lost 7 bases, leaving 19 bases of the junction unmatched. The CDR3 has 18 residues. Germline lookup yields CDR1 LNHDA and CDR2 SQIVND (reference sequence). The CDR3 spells CASTTSGRTDFGIGEQFF. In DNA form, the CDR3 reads TGTGCCAGTACCACTAGCGGGAGGACCGATTTCGGAATAGGTGAGCAGTTCTTC.

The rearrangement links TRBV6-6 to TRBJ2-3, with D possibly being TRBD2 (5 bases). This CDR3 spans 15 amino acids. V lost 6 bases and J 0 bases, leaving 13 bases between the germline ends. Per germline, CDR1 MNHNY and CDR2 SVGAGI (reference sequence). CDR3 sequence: CASSPSRASTDTQYF. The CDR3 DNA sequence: TGTGCCAGCAGCCCTAGCAGAGCTAGCACAGATACGCAGTATTTT.

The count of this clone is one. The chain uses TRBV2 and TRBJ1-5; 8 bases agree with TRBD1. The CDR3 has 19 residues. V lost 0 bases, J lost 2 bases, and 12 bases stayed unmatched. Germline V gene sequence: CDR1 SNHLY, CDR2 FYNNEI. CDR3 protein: CASSEAGGQGHWGNQPQHF. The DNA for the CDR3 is TGTGCCAGCAGTGAAGCAGGAGGACAGGGTCATTGGGGCAATCAGCCCCAGCATTTT.

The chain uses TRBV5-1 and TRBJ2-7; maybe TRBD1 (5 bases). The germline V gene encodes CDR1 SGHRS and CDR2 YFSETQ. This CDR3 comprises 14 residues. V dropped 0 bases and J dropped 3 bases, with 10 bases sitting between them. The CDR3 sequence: CASSLGTPDYEQYF. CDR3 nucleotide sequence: TGCGCCAGCAGCTTGGGGACACCAGACTACGAGCAGTACTTC.

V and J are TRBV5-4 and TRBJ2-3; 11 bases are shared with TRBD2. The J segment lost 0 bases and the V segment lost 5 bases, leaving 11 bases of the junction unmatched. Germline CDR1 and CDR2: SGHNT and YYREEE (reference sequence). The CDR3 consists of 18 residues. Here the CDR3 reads CASRPTGTSGSSTDTQYF. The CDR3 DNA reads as TGTGCCAGCAGACCTACCGGGACTAGCGGTTCTAGCACAGATACGCAGTATTTT.

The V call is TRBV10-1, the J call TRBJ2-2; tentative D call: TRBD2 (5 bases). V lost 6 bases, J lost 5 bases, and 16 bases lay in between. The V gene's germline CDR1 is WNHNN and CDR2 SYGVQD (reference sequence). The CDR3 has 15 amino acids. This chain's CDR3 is CASSDLHGGTGELFF. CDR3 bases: TGCGCCAGCAGCGACCTCCACGGCGGGACCGGGGAGCTGTTTTTT.

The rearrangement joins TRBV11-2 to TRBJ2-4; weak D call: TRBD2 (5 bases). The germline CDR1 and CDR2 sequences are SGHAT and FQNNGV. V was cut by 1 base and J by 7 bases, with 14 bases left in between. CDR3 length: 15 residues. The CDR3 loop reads CASSLVGLPGNIQYF. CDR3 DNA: TGTGCCAGCAGCTTAGTTGGACTTCCTGGCAACATTCAGTACTTC.

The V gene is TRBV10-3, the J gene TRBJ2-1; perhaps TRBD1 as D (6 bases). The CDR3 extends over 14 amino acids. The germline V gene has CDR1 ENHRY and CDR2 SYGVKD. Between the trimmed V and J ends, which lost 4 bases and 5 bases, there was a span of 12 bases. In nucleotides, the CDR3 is TGTGCCATCAGTGGTACAGGGACCCACAATGAGCAGTTCTTC. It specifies CAISGTGTHNEQFF.

The CDR3 sequence is CASSGGTGLGTQYF. As DNA, the CDR3 is TGTGCCAGTTCGGGGGGCACCGGCCTGGGGACCCAGTACTTC. The J gene is TRBJ2-5, the V gene TRBV11-2; maybe TRBD2 (7 bases). The germline gives CDR1 SGHAT, CDR2 FQNNGV. V dropped 9 bases and J dropped 7 bases, with 21 bases sitting between them. The CDR3 has 14 residues. Looking up the rest from reference TRBV11-2 and TRBJ2-5 gives the full variable domain: EAGVAQSPRYKIIEKRQSVAFWCNPISGHATLYWYQQILGQGPKLLIQFQNNGVVDDSQLPKDRFSAERLKGVDSTLKIQPAKLEDSAVYLCASSGGTGLGTQYFGPGTRLLVL.

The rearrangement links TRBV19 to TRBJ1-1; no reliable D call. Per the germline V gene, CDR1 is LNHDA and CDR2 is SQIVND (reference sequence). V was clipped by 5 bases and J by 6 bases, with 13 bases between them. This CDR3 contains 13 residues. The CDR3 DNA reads TGTGCCAGTAGTTCCTACGGAGGCTCTGAAGCTTTCTTT. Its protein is CASSSYGGSEAFF.

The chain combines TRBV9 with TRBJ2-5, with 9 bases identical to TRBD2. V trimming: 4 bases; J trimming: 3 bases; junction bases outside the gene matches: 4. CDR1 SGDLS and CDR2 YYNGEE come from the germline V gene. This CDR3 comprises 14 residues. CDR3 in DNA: TGTGCCAGCAGCCCTTGGACTAGCGAAGAGACCCAGTACTTC. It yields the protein CASSPWTSEETQYF.

This CDR3 reads CASSGPGAALSPLHF. CDR3 sequence (DNA): TGTGCCAGCAGCGGACCAGGGGCGGCCCTTTCACCCCTCCACTTT. This chain connects TRBV7-2 to TRBJ1-6; TRBD1 is a possible D gene (6 bases). Germline loops: CDR1 SGHTA, CDR2 FQGNSA. The length of the CDR3 is 15 residues. The germline V and J ends were trimmed by 5 bases and 9 bases, with 17 bases remaining between them.

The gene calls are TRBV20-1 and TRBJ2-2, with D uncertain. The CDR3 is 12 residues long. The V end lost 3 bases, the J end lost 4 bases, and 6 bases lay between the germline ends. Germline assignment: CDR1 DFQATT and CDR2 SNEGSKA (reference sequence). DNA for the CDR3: TGCAGTGCTAGTACCGGCACCGGGGAGCTGTTTTTT. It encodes CSASTGTGELFF.

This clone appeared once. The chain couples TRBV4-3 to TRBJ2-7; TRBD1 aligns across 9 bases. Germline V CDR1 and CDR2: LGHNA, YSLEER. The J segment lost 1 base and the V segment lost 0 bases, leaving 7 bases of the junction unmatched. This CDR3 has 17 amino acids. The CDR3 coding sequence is TGCGCCAGCAGCCAAGATCTTGGAGGACAGGGGTCCTACGAGCAGTACTTC. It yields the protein CASSQDLGGQGSYEQYF.

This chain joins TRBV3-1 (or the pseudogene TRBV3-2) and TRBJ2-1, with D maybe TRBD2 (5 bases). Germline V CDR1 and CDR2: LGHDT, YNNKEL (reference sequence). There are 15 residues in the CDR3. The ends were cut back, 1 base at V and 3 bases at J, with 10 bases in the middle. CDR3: CASSQGLTIYNEQFF. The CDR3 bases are TGTGCCAGCAGCCAAGGACTAACTATCTACAATGAGCAGTTCTTC.

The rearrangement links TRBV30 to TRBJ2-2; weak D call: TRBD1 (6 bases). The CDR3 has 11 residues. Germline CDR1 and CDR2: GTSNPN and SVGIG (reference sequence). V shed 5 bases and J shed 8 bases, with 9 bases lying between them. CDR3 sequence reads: CAWQGSGELFF. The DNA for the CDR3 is TGTGCCTGGCAGGGGTCGGGGGAGCTGTTTTTT. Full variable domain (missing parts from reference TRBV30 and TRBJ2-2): SQTIHQWPATLVQPVGSPLSLECTVEGTSNPNLYWYRQAAGRGLQLLFYSVGIGQISSEVPQNLSASRPQDRQFILSSKKLLLSDSGFYLCAWQGSGELFFGEGSRLTVL.

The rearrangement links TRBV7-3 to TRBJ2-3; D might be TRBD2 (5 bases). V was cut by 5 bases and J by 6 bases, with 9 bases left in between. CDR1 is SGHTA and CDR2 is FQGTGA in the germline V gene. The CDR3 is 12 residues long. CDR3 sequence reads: CASSPTRDTQYF. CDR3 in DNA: TGTGCCAGCAGCCCTACTAGGGATACGCAGTATTTT.

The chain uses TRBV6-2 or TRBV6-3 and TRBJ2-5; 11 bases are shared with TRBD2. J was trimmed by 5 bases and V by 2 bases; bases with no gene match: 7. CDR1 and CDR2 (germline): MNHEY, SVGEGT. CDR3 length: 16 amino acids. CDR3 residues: CASSYSSGRARETQYF. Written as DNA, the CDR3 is TGTGCCAGCAGTTACAGTAGCGGGAGGGCCAGGGAGACCCAGTACTTC.

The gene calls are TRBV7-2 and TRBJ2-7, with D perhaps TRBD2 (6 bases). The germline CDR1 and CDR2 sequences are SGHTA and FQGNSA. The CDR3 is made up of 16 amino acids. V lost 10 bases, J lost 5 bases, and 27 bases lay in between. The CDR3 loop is CATSRGWDGTSHEQYF. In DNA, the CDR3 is TGTGCCACCTCCCGGGGGTGGGACGGGACCAGCCACGAGCAGTACTTC. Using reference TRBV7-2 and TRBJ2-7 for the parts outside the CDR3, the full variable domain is GAGVSQSPSNKVTEKGKDVELRCDPISGHTALYWYRQSLGQGLEFLIYFQGNSAPDKSGLPSDRFSAERTGGSVSTLTIQRTQQEDSAVYLCATSRGWDGTSHEQYFGPGTRLTVT.

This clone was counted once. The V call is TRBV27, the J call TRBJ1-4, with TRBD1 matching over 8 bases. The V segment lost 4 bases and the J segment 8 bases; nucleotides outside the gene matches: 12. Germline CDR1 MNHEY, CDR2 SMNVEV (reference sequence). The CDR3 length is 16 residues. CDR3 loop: CASSSSPGGAREKLFF. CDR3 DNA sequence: TGTGCCAGCAGTTCTTCCCCAGGGGGCGCGAGAGAAAAACTGTTTTTT. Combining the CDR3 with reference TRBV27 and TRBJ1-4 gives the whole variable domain EAQVTQNPRYLITVTGKKLTVTCSQNMNHEYMSWYRQDPGLGLRQIYYSMNVEVTDKGDVPEGYKVSRKEKRNFPLILESPSPNQTSLYFCASSSSPGGAREKLFFGSGTQLSVL.

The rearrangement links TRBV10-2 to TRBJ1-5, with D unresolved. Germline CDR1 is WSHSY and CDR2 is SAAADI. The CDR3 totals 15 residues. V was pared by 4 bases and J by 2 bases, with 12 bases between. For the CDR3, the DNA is TGCGCCAGCAGTGTAGCCCTGTCGGGCAATCAGCCCCAGCATTTT. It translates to CASSVALSGNQPQHF.

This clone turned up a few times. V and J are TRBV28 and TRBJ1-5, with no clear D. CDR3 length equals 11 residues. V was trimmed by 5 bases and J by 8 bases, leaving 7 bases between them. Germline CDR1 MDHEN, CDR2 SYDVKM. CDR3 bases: TGTGCCAGCAGTGCTTCGGAGCCCCAGCATTTT. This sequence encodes CASSASEPQHF.